The T cell receptor (beta chain) under discussion was sequenced for a study of beta chain features in type 1 diabetes (dated by TCRdb to the late 2010s). General notes on the study: Mean age, gender distribution, total cell number and subset yield did not differ between patients and healthy donors. Across all samples, 90 million to 130 million sorted cells were examined, and cell number per subset correlated strongly with RNA yield. The study compared TCRB repertoires of sorted circulating CD4+ T cell subsets between recently diagnosed type 1 diabetes patients and matched healthy donors. Regulatory and stem cell-like memory subsets were obtained from only 8 patients and about eight healthy donors, while naive and central memory subsets were obtained from all 30 or so donors. General conclusions and limits of the study: Fewer insertions and more nucleotide deletions at VDJ recombination sites were observed in patients with type 1 diabetes, implying thymic rearrangement abnormalities. Because cDNA was sequenced instead of genomic DNA, activated cells with high expression could be over-represented, although the groups did not differ in activation or CD3 levels. The naive, central memory and regulatory TCRB repertoires appeared to resemble one another more closely among patients than among healthy donors. In all four CD4+ subsets, TCRB CDR3 length was moderately but significantly shorter in type 1 diabetes patients. Because the HLA sub-analyses included only small numbers of individuals, any influence of HLA type on TCRB rearrangement was left unresolved. Shorter templates might have been favored by PCR, but patient and control samples were amplified and corrected together, so both groups would have been affected equally by any skew.

The CDR3 numbers 13 residues from cysteine through phenylalanine. Just the 39-base CDR3 DNA is kept, in frame starting at base 1. CDR1 MDHEN and CDR2 SYDVKM are derived from the germline V gene. V was cut back by 7 bases and J by 1 base, leaving a gap of 10 bases between them. Each donor gave one peripheral blood draw, around 0.12 L on average, collected into heparinised tubes. Naive, central memory, regulatory and stem cell-like memory CD4+ T cells were sorted on a BD FACSAria II using a panel including CD45RO, CCR7, CD25, CD127, CD95 and CD27. Purity was above 95% for every sorted population. Right away, PBMCs were isolated by Lymphoprep density gradient centrifugation and were stained directly, with no culture step. So that batch effects would be minimized, each experiment stained and sorted samples in pairs, pairing one healthy donor with one patient. To note about this clone: No cognate antigen has been identified for it. No much larger clone exists at a distance of one base, and base qualities are not known.

The entire isolated RNA was reverse transcribed using the High Capacity cDNA Reverse Transcription Kit, and thus expressed TCRB transcripts were sequenced. Deep immunoSEQ sequencing was performed on naive, central memory and regulatory T cell samples, with an average of roughly 3.5 million total reads per sample. After sorted cells were lysed in RLT buffer, RNA was extracted with DNase-treated RNeasy Micro or Mini kits, with the choice depending on cell number. Each cell subset was processed on its own to prevent cross-contamination, while patient and healthy donor samples were processed together. Using the immunoSEQ multiplex PCR, TCRB sequences were amplified from cDNA into 87-bp fragments spanning the CDR3 region. Sequencing of the amplicons was done on the Illumina HiSeq platform. On the study's bioinformatics: PCR bias was corrected computationally using synthetic template baselines, and reads within Hamming distance 2 were collapsed, with unmergeable singletons discarded. Reads were aligned against IMGT to assign V, D and J genes, CDR3 length and insertions or deletions at six rearrangement sites. Clonotype counts were normalized to sorted cell number within each subset before computing true diversity and Gini coefficients with the tcR R package. Repertoire sharing was quantified using the overlap coefficient calculated on TCRB nucleotide sequences. Out-of-frame TCRB sequences from naive cells were analyzed to stand in for the pre-selection repertoire. Sourced from immuneACCESS, this table was stored by TCRdb with only in-frame sequences that have V and J called. A share of the clones is absent; for the studies checked, an unresolved V gene accounts for under half, and the remainder has no known explanation. V, J and clone size were drawn from that table, and D and trimming were deduced from the DNA. This sample is represented by hundreds of thousands of clones; roughly a sixth of them were singletons. The top ten constitute approximately 0.099% of the sample.

The rearrangement joined TRBV28 to TRBJ1-1, with no confident D gene call. Material for sequencing was naive CD4+ T cells from blood. The cell subset or site label of this sample denotes: true naive CD4+ T cells. The source of this sequence is a young man in good health. The CDR3 here reads CASIYVKNTEAFF. The DNA is as follows: TGTGCCAGCATCTACGTCAAGAACACTGAAGCTTTCTTT.